One and the same sample provided the 13 T cell receptor beta chains below, sequenced in a study of vaccination and CD4 T cells after COVID-19. The Oncomine TCR Beta short-read assay was what sequenced the DNA obtained from cultured CD4+ T cells. TCRdb re-analysed the PCR reads in MiXCR, keeping a single row per CDR3 protein. The sample shows 7,000 to 9,500 distinct CDR3 sequences, about 40% of them seen only once. Treatment: approximately 9-day PBMC culture with coronavirus spike peptide pools or control peptides (ViraFEST assay). Gathered ahead of the COVID-19 pandemic (2011-2018) were the CD4+ T cells of the unexposed donor. For these receptors, no antigen is known. The sequencing input was CD4+ T cells from blood, cultured in vitro. The source of these receptors is a human donor in good health.

There are a few counts of this clonotype. The genes are TRBV27 and TRBJ1-2; D gene uncertain. The V end was cut by 6 bases, the J end by 0 bases, with 5 bases between. From germline, CDR1 is MNHEY and CDR2 SMNVEV (reference sequence). The CDR3 loop spans 12 amino acids. DNA of the CDR3: TGTGCCAGCAGCGGGACTAACTATGGCTACACCTTC. Its translation is CASSGTNYGYTF.

Of note for this clonotype: At one end the junction does not follow the germline gene, possibly because of a read error. The chain combines TRBV12-3 or TRBV12-4 with TRBJ1-2; D may be TRBD1 (6 bases). This CDR3 has 12 residues. CDR3 DNA sequence: TGTGCCAGCAGTTACACAGGGTACGGCTGCACCTTC. It encodes CASSYTGYGCTF.

The CDR3 nucleotides are TGCCGGTCTACAGGGGCTACTGGAAACACCATATATTTT. Amino acids: CRSTGATGNTIYF. The gene calls are TRBV20-1 and TRBJ1-3, with TRBD1 identical over 7 bases. Looked up from germline, CDR1 is DFQATT and CDR2 is SNEGSKA (reference sequence). This CDR3 has 13 amino acids.

This clonotype is medium-sized. The rearrangement joins TRBV20-1 to TRBJ2-3; 8 bases align to TRBD2. The germline V gene encodes CDR1 DFQATT and CDR2 SNEGSKA (reference sequence). This CDR3 spans 16 amino acids. The V gene end was trimmed by 5 bases and the J gene end by 0 bases; junction bases not matched to a gene: 10. The CDR3: CSAFGRGGPSTDTQYF. The CDR3 DNA reads as TGCAGTGCTTTCGGGAGGGGGGGCCCTAGCACAGATACGCAGTATTTT.

A few counts support this clonotype. The chain recombines TRBV27 with TRBJ1-1, with D unclear. The CDR3 totals 14 residues. Germline V gives CDR1 MNHEY, CDR2 SMNVEV (reference sequence). The V end lost 3 bases, the J end lost 1 base, and 9 bases lay between the germline ends. The CDR3 region is CASSFDPENTEAFF. The DNA of the CDR3 is TGTGCCAGCAGTTTTGACCCAGAGAACACTGAAGCTTTCTTT.

The CDR3: CASSTPQGNYGYTF. In DNA, the CDR3 is TGCGCCAGCAGCACCCCACAGGGTAACTATGGCTACACCTTC. J is TRBJ1-2 and V is TRBV5-1, with TRBD1 as a possible D gene (6 bases). The CDR3 has 14 residues. V gave up 4 bases and J gave up 1 base, with 11 bases separating them. Germline V CDR1 and CDR2: SGHRS, YFSETQ.

This clonotype was seen only a few times. The rearrangement uses TRBV5-4 and TRBJ2-5; 9 bases line up with TRBD2. Looked up from germline, CDR1 is SGHNT and CDR2 is YYREEE (reference sequence). The CDR3 totals 15 residues. With V trimmed by 6 bases and J by 4 bases, 10 bases remained unmatched. CDR3 coding DNA: TGTGCCAGCACTGATCCGGCTAGCGGGGTAGAGACCCAGTACTTC. It codes for CASTDPASGVETQYF.

The rearrangement joins TRBV9 to TRBJ1-6, with TRBD1 as a possible D gene (5 bases). This CDR3 has 15 residues. Looked up from germline, CDR1 is SGDLS and CDR2 is YYNGEE. Trimming took 4 bases from V and 7 from J, leaving 15 bases between them. The CDR3 sequence is CASSPSGTLNSPLHF. The DNA for the CDR3 is TGTGCCAGCAGCCCCTCAGGGACCTTGAATTCACCCCTCCACTTT.

This clonotype came up a few times. The V gene is TRBV19, the J gene TRBJ1-1; a weak D match, TRBD1 (6 bases). Germline V gives CDR1 LNHDA, CDR2 SQIVND (reference sequence). Trimming stripped 7 bases from V and 4 bases from J, with 19 bases between. The CDR3 sequence is 15 residues long. The CDR3 loop is CASKRGADRVTEAFF. In DNA, the CDR3 is TGTGCCAGTAAGAGGGGGGCAGATAGGGTCACTGAAGCTTTCTTT.

This clonotype came up a few times. This chain uses TRBV7-3 with TRBJ2-1; TRBD2 aligns across 7 bases. V gave up 5 bases and J gave up 3 bases; unmatched junction bases: 10. This CDR3 comprises 16 residues. In germline, CDR1 is SGHTA, CDR2 FQGTGA. CDR3 bases: TGTGCCAGCAGCGACCCCGGAGCTAGCGGCTACAATGAGCAGTTCTTC. Protein: CASSDPGASGYNEQFF.

This clonotype was observed a few times. The rearrangement links TRBV27 to TRBJ1-5; 7 bases match TRBD1. CDR1 and CDR2 from the germline V gene are MNHEY and SMNVEV (reference sequence). The CDR3 has 13 amino acids. V lost 7 bases, J lost 7 bases, and 7 bases stayed unmatched. The CDR3 bases are TGTGCCAGCACAAGGGGGCTTGGACAGCCCCAGCATTTT. Translated, it gives CASTRGLGQPQHF.

This clonotype was picked up a small number of times. The chain links TRBV12-3 or TRBV12-4 to TRBJ1-2, with D uncertain. The CDR3 extends over 12 amino acids. V lost 8 bases to trimming and J lost 2 bases, with 9 bases between them. The CDR3 sequence: CASESRNYGYTF. DNA for the CDR3: TGTGCCAGCGAAAGTAGGAACTATGGCTACACCTTC.

The sample holds a few counts of this clonotype. The chain is built from TRBV6-5 and TRBJ1-1; perhaps TRBD1 as D (6 bases). Trimming stripped 0 bases from V and 1 base from J, with 6 bases between. The CDR3 loop spans 14 amino acids. The germline V gene has CDR1 MNHEY and CDR2 SVGAGI. The CDR3 sequence is CASSYSGANTEAFF. The CDR3 DNA sequence: TGTGCCAGCAGTTACTCGGGGGCGAACACTGAAGCTTTCTTT.